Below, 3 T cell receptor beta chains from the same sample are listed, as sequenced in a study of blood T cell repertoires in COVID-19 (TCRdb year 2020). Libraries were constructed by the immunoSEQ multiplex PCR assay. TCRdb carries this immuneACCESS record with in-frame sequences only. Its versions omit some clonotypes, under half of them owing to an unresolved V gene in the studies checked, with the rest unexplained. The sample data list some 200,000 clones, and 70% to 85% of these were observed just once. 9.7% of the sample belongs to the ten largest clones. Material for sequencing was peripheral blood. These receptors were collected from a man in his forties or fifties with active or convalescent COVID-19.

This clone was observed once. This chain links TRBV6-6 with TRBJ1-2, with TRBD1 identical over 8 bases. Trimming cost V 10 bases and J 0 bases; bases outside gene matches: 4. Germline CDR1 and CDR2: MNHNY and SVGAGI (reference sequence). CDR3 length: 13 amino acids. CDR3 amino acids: CATRQGSNYGYTF. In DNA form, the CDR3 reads TGTGCCACCAGACAGGGGTCTAACTATGGCTACACCTTC.

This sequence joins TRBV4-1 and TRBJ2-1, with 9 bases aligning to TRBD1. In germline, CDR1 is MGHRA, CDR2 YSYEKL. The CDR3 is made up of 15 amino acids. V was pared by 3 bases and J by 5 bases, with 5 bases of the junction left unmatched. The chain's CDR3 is CASSHTGGWDNEQFF. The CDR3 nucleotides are TGCGCCAGCAGCCACACAGGGGGCTGGGACAATGAGCAGTTCTTC.

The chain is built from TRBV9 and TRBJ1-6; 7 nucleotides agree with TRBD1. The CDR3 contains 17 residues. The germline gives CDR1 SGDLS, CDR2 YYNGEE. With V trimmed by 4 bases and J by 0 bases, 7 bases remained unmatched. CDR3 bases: TGTGCCAGCAGCTCCGGGACAGCGAGCTCCTATAATTCACCCCTCCACTTT. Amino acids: CASSSGTASSYNSPLHF.